The rows below give T cell receptor beta chains drawn from one sample of a study of T-cell memory formation after mild COVID-19. TCRdb independently ran MiXCR on the 5' RACE reads; one entry per CDR3 protein. The sample lists approximately 190,000 distinct CDR3 sequences; about a sixth were seen once. Sequenced: PBMCs or a T cell subset sorted from them (not recorded which). The receptors were sampled from an adult woman who had mild COVID-19 (a few samples of this study predate the infection). Cell type and time point are not known. Both conserved end residues are part of each CDR3. Fields, in order: V gene, D gene, clone size, J gene, CDR3 DNA, CDR3 protein. The D gene is left open where the match is weak. Clone size, where shown, is once, few, many, or a class for clones that have expanded.

TRBV12-3/TRBV12-4	TRBD1	-	TRBJ2-1	TGTGCCAGCAGCCGGGGCCGACAGGGAGAGCAGTTCTTC	CASSRGRQGEQFF
TRBV29-1	-	few	TRBJ1-1	TGCAGCGTTGGATACAGGGTTTTCACTGAAGCTTTCTTT	CSVGYRVFTEAFF
TRBV6-5	-	-	TRBJ1-1	TGTGCCAGCTCCACCGGGGGCGGAAACACTGAAGCTTTCTTT	CASSTGGGNTEAFF
TRBV20-1	TRBD1	-	TRBJ1-6	TGCAGTGCTAGAGCCGAGCTCCGGGACAGGGGGAATTCACCCCTCCACTTT	CSARAELRDRGNSPLHF
TRBV9	TRBD1	few	TRBJ1-1	TGTGCCAGCAGCGTAGAAGACAGGGGGCGGGCTTTCTTT	CASSVEDRGRAFF
TRBV12-3/TRBV12-4	-	many	TRBJ1-6	TGTGCCAGCAGTTTAGTCCGAGGGGGGGCCATCTATAATTCACCCCTCCACTTT	CASSLVRGGAIYNSPLHF
TRBV7-3	-	many	TRBJ1-5	TGTGCCAGCAGCTTAATCGGCAGATATAGCAATCAGCCCCAGCATTTT	CASSLIGRYSNQPQHF
TRBV7-6	-	medium-sized	TRBJ2-7	TGTGCCAGTTCGAGGGGGGGCTCCTCCTACGAGCAGTACTTC	CASSRGGSSYEQYF
TRBV6-6	TRBD1	many	TRBJ1-5	TGTGCCAGCAGTCGTGGACAGGGGAACAATCAGCCCCAGCATTTT	CASSRGQGNNQPQHF
TRBV9	TRBD1	few	TRBJ1-2	TGTGCCAGCAGTCGGGACAGCAGATCAGGAAACTATGGCTACACCTTC	CASSRDSRSGNYGYTF
TRBV3-1	-	-	TRBJ1-5	TGTGCCAGCAGCCAAGGGGGATATAGCAATCAGCCCCAGCATTTT	CASSQGGYSNQPQHF
TRBV7-9	-	-	TRBJ2-3	TGTGCCAGCAACCCACTGATCAGTGACGGGACGCAGTATTTT	CASNPLISDGTQYF
TRBV11-2	-	few	TRBJ2-3	TGTGCCAGCAGCCTGACGACTGGATCAGATACGCAGTATTTT	CASSLTTGSDTQYF
TRBV7-2	TRBD1	few	TRBJ2-5	TGTGCCAGCAGCTTCAGGACAGGGGATCAAGAGACCCAGTACTTC	CASSFRTGDQETQYF
TRBV27	-	-	TRBJ2-5	TGTGCCAGCAGTTCCCCAGGGAGGTTGGAGACCCAGTACTTC	CASSSPGRLETQYF
TRBV29-1	-	-	TRBJ2-5	TGCAGCGTCCGATTCCTCTCGGCCAGGGAGACCCAGTACTTC	CSVRFLSARETQYF
TRBV5-1	TRBD1	-	TRBJ1-1	TGCGCCAGCAGCTTGGATGGGACAGGGCGGGAAGCTTTCTTT	CASSLDGTGREAFF
TRBV7-8	TRBD1	few	TRBJ1-2	TGTGCCAGCAGCTTCGGGCTTTTGGGGACAGGGATGGGCTACACCTTC	CASSFGLLGTGMGYTF
TRBV4-1	TRBD2	-	TRBJ2-1	TGCGCCAGCAGCTCTTTCCGGGGAGGGGCCTACAATGAGCAGTTCTTC	CASSSFRGGAYNEQFF
TRBV18	-	-	TRBJ1-1	TGTGCCAGCTCACCACGACAGACCAACACTGAAGCTTTCTTT	CASSPRQTNTEAFF
TRBV5-1	-	-	TRBJ2-7	TGCGCCAGCAGCTTGGGTTGGGGGGGCGCGACCTACGAGCAGTACTTC	CASSLGWGGATYEQYF
TRBV5-1	TRBD1	few	TRBJ1-1	TGCGCCAGCAGCCACGGGACAGGGCTTGAAGCTTTCTTT	CASSHGTGLEAFF
TRBV5-1	TRBD2	many	TRBJ2-3	TGCGCCAGCAGCTTCTTTGGCGGGGGGAGCACAGATACGCAGTATTTT	CASSFFGGGSTDTQYF
TRBV3-1	-	few	TRBJ2-1	TGTGCCAGCAGCCAAGATCTCGTCTCTATGAATGAGCAGTTCTTC	CASSQDLVSMNEQFF
TRBV7-6	-	few	TRBJ2-5	TGTGCCAGCGTGGAGGGCCGACAAGAAGAGACCCAGTACTTC	CASVEGRQEETQYF
TRBV19	-	few	TRBJ1-1	TGTGCCAGTAGAAACAGGGTAGGCCACACTGAAGCTTTCTTT	CASRNRVGHTEAFF
TRBV6-5	TRBD2	-	TRBJ2-3	TGTGCCAGCAGGGGAGCGGGATATGGGACAGATACGCAGTATTTT	CASRGAGYGTDTQYF
TRBV7-8	TRBD1	medium-sized	TRBJ2-7	TGTGCCAGCAGCAACCTGGCGGGACAGGTCTACGAGCAGTACTTC	CASSNLAGQVYEQYF
TRBV7-8	-	-	TRBJ1-2	TGTGCCAGCAGCTCCACCCGGGCCAGGACTAACTATGGCTACACCTTC	CASSSTRARTNYGYTF
TRBV20-1	TRBD1	-	TRBJ1-1	TGCAGTACCAATGGACAGGTCAACACTGAAGCTTTCTTT	CSTNGQVNTEAFF
TRBV19	-	-	TRBJ1-6	TGTGCCAGTAGTATTGGGAGGAGCTCCTATAATTCACCCCTCCACTTT	CASSIGRSSYNSPLHF
TRBV10-3	-	few	TRBJ2-1	TGTGCCATCAGTACGTTAGGGGGGGCCCAAGTTGAGCAGTTCTTC	CAISTLGGAQVEQFF
TRBV4-1	-	few	TRBJ2-5	TGCGCCAGCAGAGGGGAGACCCAGTACTTC	CASRGETQYF
TRBV5-1	TRBD1	-	TRBJ1-1	TGCGCCAGCAGCTCCCGGGACAGTGGGAACACTGAAGCTTTCTTT	CASSSRDSGNTEAFF
TRBV9	-	-	TRBJ2-5	TGTGCCAGCAGCGTAGTAGGAACGGCGGGAAGGGAGACCCAGTACTTC	CASSVVGTAGRETQYF
TRBV7-9	-	few	TRBJ2-5	TGTGCCAGCAGCTTTTTGCCAGGGAGGATCCAAGAGACCCAGTACTTC	CASSFLPGRIQETQYF
TRBV6-6	TRBD1	-	TRBJ2-7	TGTGCCAGCAGTTACTCGGCAGGGCAGGGGGCGGGCGAGCAGTACTTC	CASSYSAGQGAGEQYF
TRBV20-1	-	-	TRBJ2-2	TGCAGTGCTAGCTCCAGACAGGGACTAAACACCGGGGAGCTGTTTTTT	CSASSRQGLNTGELFF
TRBV20-1	-	few	TRBJ1-3	TGCAGTGCTAGAGAAGGGCTCCCCTCTGGAAACACCATATATTTT	CSAREGLPSGNTIYF
TRBV18	TRBD1	few	TRBJ1-2	TGTGCCAGCTCACGCGGACAGGGGGCGGCTTTCGATGGCTACACCTTC	CASSRGQGAAFDGYTF
TRBV11-3	TRBD1	few	TRBJ1-1	TGTGCCAGCAGCTCGCCGGGACAGGGGACCACTGAAGCTTTCTTT	CASSSPGQGTTEAFF
TRBV4-1	TRBD1	-	TRBJ1-5	TGCGCCAGCAGCCATTTAGACAGGGGAGGTTGGAGCAATCAGCCCCAGCATTTT	CASSHLDRGGWSNQPQHF
TRBV12-3/TRBV12-4	-	-	TRBJ2-3	TGTGCCAGCAGCCATTACCCGGCCTTGCCAGATACGCAGTATTTT	CASSHYPALPDTQYF
TRBV29-1	-	-	TRBJ2-3	TGCAGCGTTGAAGGGTACACAGATACGCAGTATTTT	CSVEGYTDTQYF
TRBV6-2/TRBV6-3	-	-	TRBJ1-1	TGTGCCAGCAGTTACTCATCCCCGAACACTGAAGCTTTCTTT	CASSYSSPNTEAFF
TRBV6-5	TRBD1	-	TRBJ1-2	TGTGCCAGCAGTTACGGACAGGCTAGCGGCTACACCTTC	CASSYGQASGYTF
TRBV7-3	TRBD2	-	TRBJ2-1	TGTGCCAGCAGCGTTAGCGGGAGTAATTACAATGAGCAGTTCTTC	CASSVSGSNYNEQFF
TRBV6-5	-	-	TRBJ2-5	TGTGCCACCCAAGCTAGGATACAAGAGACCCAGTACTTC	CATQARIQETQYF
TRBV4-2	TRBD2	few	TRBJ2-7	TGTGCCAGCAGCCAAGGACTAGCGGTAACCTACGAGCAGTACTTC	CASSQGLAVTYEQYF
TRBV4-1	TRBD1	-	TRBJ1-1	TGCGCCAGCAGTCAGCTCAGGGGGCTGAACACTGAAGCTTTCTTT	CASSQLRGLNTEAFF
TRBV30	-	few	TRBJ2-1	TGTGCCTGGAGCGCGGGACTCCAGACGGAGCAGTTCTTC	CAWSAGLQTEQFF
TRBV5-6	-	-	TRBJ1-1	TGTGCCAGCAGCTTGAACTTTTGGGCCACCGAAGCTTTCTTT	CASSLNFWATEAFF
TRBV4-1	-	-	TRBJ1-2	TGCGCCAGCAGCCCCCAACCTGCTGTAGGACAGCACTATGGCTACACCTTC	CASSPQPAVGQHYGYTF